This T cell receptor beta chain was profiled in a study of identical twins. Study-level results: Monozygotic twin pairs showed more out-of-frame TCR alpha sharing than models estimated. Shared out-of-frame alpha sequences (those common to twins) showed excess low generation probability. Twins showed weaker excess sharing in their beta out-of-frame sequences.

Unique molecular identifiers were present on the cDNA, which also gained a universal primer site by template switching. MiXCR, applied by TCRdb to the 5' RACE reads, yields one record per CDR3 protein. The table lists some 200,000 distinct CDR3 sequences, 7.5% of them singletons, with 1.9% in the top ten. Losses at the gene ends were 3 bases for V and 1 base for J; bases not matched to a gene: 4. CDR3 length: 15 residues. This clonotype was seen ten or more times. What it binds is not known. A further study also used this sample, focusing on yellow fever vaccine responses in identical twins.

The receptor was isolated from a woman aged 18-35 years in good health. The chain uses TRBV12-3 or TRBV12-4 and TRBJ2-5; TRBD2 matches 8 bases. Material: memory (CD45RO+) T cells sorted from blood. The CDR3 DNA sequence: TGTGCCAGCAGTTTTGCGGGAGGAGGCCAAGAGACCCAGTACTTC. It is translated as CASSFAGGGQETQYF.